This TCR beta chain was retrieved from a study of blood T cell repertoires in COVID-19 (dated by TCRdb to the early 2020s). Regarding the study in general: Samples from collaborators originated in the United States, Italy and Spain and spanned both the acute and convalescent phases of COVID-19. The prospective study material was composed of cDNA or gDNA derived from T cells, B-cell-depleted T cells, or PBMCs. Deeply sampled blood TCRbeta repertoires from subjects exposed to, actively infected with, or recovered from COVID-19 were included in the dataset. The repertoires were released in a freely available public database meant as a resource for research on the immune response to SARS-CoV-2. Samples were obtained from the ongoing ImmuneRACE study (first 160 participants) and from roughly 1,300 subjects provided by 6 global collaborators. Sample metadata almost always included a de-identified subject ID, COVID-19 status, age in years and sex. HLA class I and class II types, where available, came from metadata supplied by the sample provider rather than from assay-based typing. Results and caveats for the whole study, not just this receptor: Clinical and demographic metadata were provided uncurated, with the amount varying by source and participant.

Comments on this clone: What antigen it recognizes has not been identified. Base qualities are not provided; no much larger clone lies one nucleotide away.

The immunoSEQ Assay, a bias-controlled multiplex PCR, was used to amplify TCRbeta CDR3 regions from genomic DNA. As for the original processing: Within the assay, amplification of reference gene primers was used to estimate how many nucleated cells each sample contained. To quantify the absolute abundance of each unique TCRbeta CDR3 rearrangement, sequence reads were collapsed and filtered. For each sample, productive Simpson clonality was calculated as the square root of Simpson's diversity index over productive rearrangements. TCRdb re-hosts the immuneACCESS table, in-frame sequences only. Its copies lack some clones; in the studies checked, an unresolved V gene accounts for under half of them, and the cause for the rest is not known. The V and J calls and the clone size are those of that table, but D and trimming were determined from the DNA. This sample gives 500,000 or so clones in total; roughly 87% of them show up just once. The ten largest clones represent under 0.85% of the sample.

Enrolling through a virtual design, the prospective study's participants ranged in age from roughly 18 to 89 years and lived across roughly 23 United States geographic areas. Cohort assignment in the prospective study relied on participant-reported clinical history from a screening survey and a study questionnaire. For ImmuneRACE Cohort 3, a participant was defined as recovered based on two consecutive negative NP/OP PCR tests, clearance by a healthcare professional, or resolution of symptoms. In the prospective study, whole blood, serum and a nasopharyngeal or oropharyngeal swab were collected from each participant by mobile phlebotomists. Over a roughly two-month period, participants in the prospective study had the option of providing additional blood draws and questionnaires. Before DNA extraction, prospective study blood samples were shipped either frozen or at room temperature. Inclusive of the bounding cysteine and phenylalanine, the CDR3 is 17 residues long. The only DNA kept is the CDR3, 51 bases in frame from the first base. V trim: 2 bases; J trim: 2 bases; unmatched bases: 7. Reading the germline V gene (reference sequence) gives CDR1 LNHNV and CDR2 YYDKDF.

The sequencing sample was made of PBMCs or T cells enriched from blood (not recorded which). The sequence came from a young woman who had recovered from COVID-19. The rearrangement combines TRBV15 with TRBJ2-3, with 10 junctional bases fitting TRBD2. The DNA reads as follows: TGTGCCACCAGCAGAAGCGAGCGGGGGGGCCACACAGATACGCAGTATTTT. It codes for CATSRSERGGHTDTQYF.